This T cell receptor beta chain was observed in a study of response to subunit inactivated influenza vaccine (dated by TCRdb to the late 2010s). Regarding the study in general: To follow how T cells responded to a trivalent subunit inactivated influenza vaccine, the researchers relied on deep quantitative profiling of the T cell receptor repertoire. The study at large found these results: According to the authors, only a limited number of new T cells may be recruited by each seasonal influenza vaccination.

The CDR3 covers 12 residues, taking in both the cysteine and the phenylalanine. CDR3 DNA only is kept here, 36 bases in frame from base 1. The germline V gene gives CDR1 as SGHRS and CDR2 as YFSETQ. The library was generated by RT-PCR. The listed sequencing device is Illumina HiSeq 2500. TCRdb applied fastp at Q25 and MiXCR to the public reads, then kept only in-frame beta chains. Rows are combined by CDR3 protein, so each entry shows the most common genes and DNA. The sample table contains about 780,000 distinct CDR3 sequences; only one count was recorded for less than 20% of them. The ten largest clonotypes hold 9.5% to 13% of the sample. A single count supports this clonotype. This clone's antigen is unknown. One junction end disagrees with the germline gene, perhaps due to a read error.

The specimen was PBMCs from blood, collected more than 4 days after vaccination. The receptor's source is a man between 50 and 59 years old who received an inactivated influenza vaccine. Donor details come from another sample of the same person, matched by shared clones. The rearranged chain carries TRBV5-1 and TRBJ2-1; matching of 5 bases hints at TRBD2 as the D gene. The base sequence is TGCGCTAGCACGGACTTCAACAATGAGCAGTTCTTC. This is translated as CASTDFNNEQFF.